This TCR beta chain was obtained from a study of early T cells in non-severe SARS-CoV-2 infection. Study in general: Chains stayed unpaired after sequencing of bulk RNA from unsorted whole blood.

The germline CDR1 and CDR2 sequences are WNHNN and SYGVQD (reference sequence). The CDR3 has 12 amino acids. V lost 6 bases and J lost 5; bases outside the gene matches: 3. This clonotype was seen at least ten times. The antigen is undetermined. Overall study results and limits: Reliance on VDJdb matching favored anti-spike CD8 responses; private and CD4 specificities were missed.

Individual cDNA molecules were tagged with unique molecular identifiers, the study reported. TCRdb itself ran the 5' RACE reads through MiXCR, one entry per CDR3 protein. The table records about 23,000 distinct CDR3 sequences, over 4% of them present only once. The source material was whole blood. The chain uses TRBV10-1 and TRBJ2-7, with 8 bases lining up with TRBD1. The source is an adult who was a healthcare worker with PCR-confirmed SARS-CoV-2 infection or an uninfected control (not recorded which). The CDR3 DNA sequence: TGCGCCAGCAGCGACAGGGGAAACGAGCAGTACTTC. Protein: CASSDRGNEQYF.